This T cell receptor (beta chain) comes out of a study of molecular identifiers for immune sequencing clone quantification. The sample holds many counts of this clonotype. Its specificity is unknown. This CDR3 is built from 14 residues. V lost 8 bases, J lost 0 bases, and 11 bases lay in between. Looked up from germline, CDR1 is SGHTA and CDR2 is FQGNSA. Study-wide findings and caveats: Clones exceeding 20 RNA copies carried over 98% of effector molecules but under 1% of naive-cell molecules.

A single record per CDR3 protein comes from TCRdb applying MiXCR to the PCR reads. The sample yields 65,000 or so distinct CDR3 sequences, roughly 18% seen once. The chain is built from TRBV7-2 and TRBJ2-1, with D uncertain. The clonotype originates from a human donor in good health. Some libraries in this study had Jurkat cell RNA spiked in. Material for sequencing was naive CD8+ T cells from blood, with Jurkat cell RNA spiked in. The subset is: FACS-sorted CD8+CD4-CCR7+CD45RA+ naive T cells. The chain's CDR3 is CASGSHSSYNEQFF. CDR3 nucleotide sequence: TGTGCCAGCGGATCTCATAGCTCCTACAATGAGCAGTTCTTC.